The next 21 T cell receptor beta chains were all read from a single sample in a study of T cells in Graves' hyperthyroidism and ophthalmopathy. Authors of the study amplified TCR beta CDR3 regions from RNA transcripts. The HTBI primer set served for first-round RT-PCR of the TCR CDR3. TCRdb reprocessed the multiplex PCR reads via MiXCR and lists one record per CDR3 protein. The data show nearly 250,000 distinct CDR3 sequences, around 15% seen once. The material sequenced was blood. Source of these receptors: a woman aged 18 to 35 with Graves' ophthalmopathy.

This clonotype has at least ten counts. The V gene is TRBV12-5, the J gene TRBJ1-4; 7 bases align to TRBD1. Germline V CDR1 and CDR2: LGHNT, FRNRAP. The trim removed 6 bases at V and 4 bases at J, leaving 5 bases unmatched. The CDR3 contains 14 residues. CDR3 region: CASGAGTDNEKLFF. The CDR3 DNA is TGTGCTAGTGGCGCCGGGACAGATAATGAAAAACTGTTTTTT.

The sample holds many counts of this clonotype. The chain has TRBV27 and TRBJ2-1; the match to TRBD2 covers 13 bases. Germline-derived CDR1 and CDR2 are MNHEY and SMNVEV (reference sequence). Trimming removed 4 bases from V and 6 bases from J; junction bases left unmatched: 6. The CDR3 totals 16 residues. For the CDR3, the DNA is TGTGCCAGCAGTTCCCGGACTAGCGGGAGTTTCAATGAGCAGTTCTTC. Amino acids: CASSSRTSGSFNEQFF.

This clonotype appeared many times. The rearrangement uses TRBV20-1 and TRBJ1-5; no definite D call. Germline-derived CDR1 and CDR2 are DFQATT and SNEGSKA (reference sequence). The CDR3 totals 14 residues. V was clipped by 0 bases and J by 4 bases, with 10 bases between them. The CDR3 is CSARDGPLNQPQHF. The DNA for the CDR3 is TGCAGTGCTAGAGATGGCCCCCTAAATCAGCCCCAGCATTTT.

This clonotype was picked up many times. The J gene is TRBJ2-2, the V gene TRBV6-1; D may be TRBD2 (5 bases). Germline lookup yields CDR1 MNHNS and CDR2 SASEGT. V lost 8 bases and J 3 bases, leaving 7 bases between the germline ends. CDR3 length: 12 residues. The DNA for the CDR3 is TGTGCCAGCCCGAGGGACACCGGGGAGCTGTTTTTT. Protein sequence: CASPRDTGELFF.

This clonotype was detected many times. The chain uses TRBV11-3 and TRBJ2-1; no definite D call. The CDR3 length is 13 residues. The V end was cut by 2 bases, the J end by 8 bases, with 10 bases between. Germline values: CDR1 SGHNT, CDR2 YENEEA. CDR3 sequence (DNA): TGTGCCAGCAGCTTAAGACCCCTGGATGAGCAGTTCTTC. This sequence encodes CASSLRPLDEQFF.

This clonotype was detected many times. The chain links TRBV6-5 to TRBJ1-2, with D unresolved. Germline lookup yields CDR1 MNHEY and CDR2 SVGAGI. The CDR3 covers 13 residues. Trimming took off 6 bases at V and 4 bases at J, with 12 bases between the two ends. The CDR3 nucleotides are TGTGCCAGCAGGTTAGACAACTCCTATGGCTACACCTTC. Amino acids: CASRLDNSYGYTF.

This clonotype was recorded at least ten times. The chain is built from TRBV20-1 and TRBJ1-2; 10 bases are shared with TRBD1. Germline V gene sequence: CDR1 DFQATT, CDR2 SNEGSKA (reference sequence). V lost 6 bases and J lost 7; bases outside the gene matches: 8. The CDR3 contains 13 residues. CDR3 DNA sequence: TGCAGTGCGGCCGGGACAGGGGTTGCTGGCTACACCTTC. It yields the protein CSAAGTGVAGYTF.

This clonotype was counted many times. J is TRBJ2-3 and V is TRBV20-1; the D is unclear. The CDR3 sequence is 15 residues long. Trimming cost V 1 base and J 5 bases, with 16 bases left between them. Germline V gene sequence: CDR1 DFQATT, CDR2 SNEGSKA (reference sequence). CDR3 sequence reads: CSARGNRASKDTQYF. In DNA, the CDR3 is TGCAGTGCTAGAGGTAACCGGGCGTCTAAAGATACGCAGTATTTT.

Ten or more counts support this clonotype. The J gene is TRBJ2-3, the V gene TRBV12-3 or TRBV12-4; the match to TRBD2 covers 8 bases. The V gene end was trimmed by 3 bases and the J gene end by 2 bases; junction bases not matched to a gene: 7. The CDR3 extends over 16 amino acids. The CDR3 bases are TGTGCCAGCAGTTTTTACGGGGGGGCGTTCACAGATACGCAGTATTTT. This sequence encodes CASSFYGGAFTDTQYF.

This clonotype was found many times. The chain couples TRBV6-2 or TRBV6-3 to TRBJ2-3; a possible D gene is TRBD1 (6 bases). Trimming shortened V by 3 bases and J by 2 bases, and 18 bases separated the two germline ends. In germline, CDR1 is MNHEY, CDR2 SVGEGT. The CDR3 consists of 17 residues. The CDR3 here is CASSYRVDRDPTDTQYF. Written as DNA, the CDR3 is TGTGCCAGCAGTTATAGAGTGGACAGAGACCCCACAGATACGCAGTATTTT.

A note on this clonotype: One end of the junction fails to match germline, which may point to a read error. V usage is TRBV28 and J usage is TRBJ2-2; perhaps TRBD2 as D (5 bases). CDR3 length: 16 residues. CDR1 is MDHEN, CDR2 SYDVKM, per germline. The CDR3 nucleotides are TGTGCCAGCAGTGAGTGGACCCTTCCGAACACCGGGGAGCCGTTTTTT. Its protein product is CASSEWTLPNTGEPFF.

This clonotype was counted many times. The chain has TRBV7-2 and TRBJ1-2, with a possible D match to TRBD1 (5 bases). This CDR3 has 13 amino acids. The germline V gene has CDR1 SGHTA and CDR2 FQGNSA. V was clipped by 3 bases and J by 8 bases, with 13 bases between them. The CDR3 here is CASSFSGTYGYTF. CDR3 DNA sequence: TGTGCCAGCAGCTTCTCCGGGACGTACGGCTACACCTTC.

This clonotype occurred once. A much larger clone differs by one base, so this may be a read error. The chain has TRBV9 and TRBJ2-1, with D unclear. The CDR3 runs to 16 residues. Germline V gene lookup returns CDR1 SGDLS and CDR2 YYNGEE. Trimming removed 3 bases from V and 4 bases from J, with 17 bases in between. CDR3 sequence reads: CASSGRQAVGYNEQFF. The CDR3 DNA reads as TGTGCCAGCAGCGGCCGCCAGGCGGTAGGGTACAATGAGCAGTTCTTC.

This clonotype has at least ten counts. The chain is built from TRBV5-1 and TRBJ2-5; D uncertain. This CDR3 region has 13 residues. Germline CDR1 is SGHRS and CDR2 is YFSETQ. The germline V and J ends were trimmed by 5 bases and 5 bases, with 13 bases remaining between them. For the CDR3, the DNA is TGCGCCAGCAGTCGTGGAGCCATGGAGACCCAGTACTTC. Its translation is CASSRGAMETQYF.

This clonotype has a count of ten or more. The J gene is TRBJ2-5, the V gene TRBV20-1; TRBD2 matches at 15 bases. After removal of 5 bases from V and 2 bases from J, the junction contained 0 bases not matched to a gene. CDR3 length: 14 amino acids. Germline CDR1 and CDR2: DFQATT and SNEGSKA (reference sequence). DNA for the CDR3: TGCAGTGCTGGGACTAGCGGGAGGCAAGAGACCCAGTACTTC. Its translation: CSAGTSGRQETQYF.

The rearrangement uses TRBV15 and TRBJ2-3; D gene unclear. CDR1 LNHNV and CDR2 YYDKDF come from the germline V gene (reference sequence). V dropped 0 bases and J dropped 5 bases, with 9 bases sitting between them. The CDR3 runs to 14 residues. This CDR3 reads CATSRDIAIDTQYF. The CDR3 region has the DNA TGTGCCACCAGCAGAGATATCGCCATAGATACGCAGTATTTT.

This clonotype has at least ten counts. The gene calls are TRBV28 and TRBJ1-5; unclear D gene. V was cut by 7 bases and J by 2 bases, with 6 bases left in between. The CDR3 covers 12 residues. Per the germline V gene, CDR1 is MDHEN and CDR2 is SYDVKM. CDR3 residues: CASKQGNQPQHF. The CDR3 DNA sequence: TGTGCCAGCAAGCAGGGCAATCAGCCCCAGCATTTT.

This clonotype was seen at least ten times. This chain uses TRBV7-3 with TRBJ2-2; D gene uncertain. The CDR3 spans 14 residues. V lost 5 bases and J lost 1, with 8 bases in between. From germline, CDR1 is SGHTA and CDR2 FQGTGA. CDR3: CASSPLRNTGELFF. The CDR3 DNA reads as TGTGCCAGCAGCCCTTTACGGAACACCGGGGAGCTGTTTTTT.

This clonotype was observed many times. The rearrangement uses TRBV12-3 or TRBV12-4 and TRBJ1-1; TRBD1 matches at 12 bases. This CDR3 has 15 amino acids. V shed 5 bases and J 5 bases; nucleotides not matched to a gene: 6. The CDR3, as DNA: TGTGCCAGCAGTCAATGGGACAGGGGGCCTACTGAAGCTTTCTTT. Its protein product is CASSQWDRGPTEAFF.

This clonotype was detected ten times or more. Its ends do not fully match the called genes, so a read error is possible. The chain carries TRBV7-7 and TRBJ2-5; no clear D. The germline gives CDR1 SSHAT, CDR2 FNYEAQ (reference sequence). This CDR3 is built from 14 residues. Written as DNA, the CDR3 is TGTGCTAGCAGCTCAGGCAGAATCGGAGAGACCCAGTACTTC. Its translation is CASSSGRIGETQYF.

This chain links TRBV9 with TRBJ1-3; a possible D gene is TRBD1 (5 bases). The V end lost 4 bases, the J end lost 0 bases, and 20 bases lay between the germline ends. The germline gives CDR1 SGDLS, CDR2 YYNGEE. The CDR3 extends over 18 amino acids. The CDR3 loop is CASSPTFRGRASGNTIYF. The CDR3 DNA is TGTGCCAGCAGCCCGACATTTCGGGGCAGGGCCTCTGGAAACACCATATATTTT.